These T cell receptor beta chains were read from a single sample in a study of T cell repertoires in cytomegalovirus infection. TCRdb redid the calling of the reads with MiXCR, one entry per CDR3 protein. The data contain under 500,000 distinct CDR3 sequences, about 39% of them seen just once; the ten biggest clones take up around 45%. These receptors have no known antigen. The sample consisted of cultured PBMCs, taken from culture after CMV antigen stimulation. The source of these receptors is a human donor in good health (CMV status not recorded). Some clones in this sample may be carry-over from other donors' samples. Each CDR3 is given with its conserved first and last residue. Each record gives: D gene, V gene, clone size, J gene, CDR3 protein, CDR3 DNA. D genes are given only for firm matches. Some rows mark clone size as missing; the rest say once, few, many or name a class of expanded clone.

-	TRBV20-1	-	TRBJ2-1	CSARAQVNEQFF	TGCAGTGCTAGAGCACAGGTCAATGAGCAGTTCTTC
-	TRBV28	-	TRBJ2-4	CASSPGQITKNIQYF	TGTGCCAGCAGTCCCGGACAGATTACCAAAAACATTCAGTACTTC
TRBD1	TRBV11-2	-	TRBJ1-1	CASSEGAGTEAFF	TGTGCCAGCAGCGAGGGGGCAGGAACTGAAGCTTTCTTT
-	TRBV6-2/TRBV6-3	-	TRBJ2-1	CASSGTSYNEQFF	TGTGCCAGCAGCGGGACTTCCTACAATGAGCAGTTCTTC
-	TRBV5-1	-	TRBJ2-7	CASRYTGQAEQYF	TGCGCCAGCAGATACACGGGCCAGGCCGAGCAGTACTTC
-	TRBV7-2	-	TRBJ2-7	CASSLGTTVGNEQYF	TGTGCCAGCAGCTTAGGGACTACGGTAGGGAACGAGCAGTACTTC
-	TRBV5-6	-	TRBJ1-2	CASSDGPNDYGYTF	TGTGCCAGCAGCGACGGTCCCAACGACTATGGCTACACCTTC
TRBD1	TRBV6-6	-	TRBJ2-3	CASSYWGQGTDTQYF	TGTGCCAGCAGTTACTGGGGACAGGGAACAGATACGCAGTATTTT
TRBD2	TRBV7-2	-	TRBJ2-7	CASSLTRGSRQYF	TGTGCCAGCAGCTTAACCCGCGGGAGTAGGCAGTACTTC
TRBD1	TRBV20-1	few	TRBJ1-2	CSASQQGAGLTGYTF	TGCAGTGCTAGCCAACAGGGGGCGGGTCTGACTGGCTACACCTTC
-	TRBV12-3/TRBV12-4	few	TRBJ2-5	CAVWPIQETQYF	TGTGCCGTTTGGCCGATCCAAGAGACCCAGTACTTC
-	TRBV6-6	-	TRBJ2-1	CASSLRGVAYNEQFF	TGTGCCAGCAGCCTGAGGGGGGTGGCCTACAATGAGCAGTTCTTC
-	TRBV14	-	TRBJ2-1	CASSQRGRRAGNEQFF	TGTGCCAGCAGCCAAAGAGGACGGAGGGCTGGGAATGAGCAGTTCTTC
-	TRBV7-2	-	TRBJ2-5	CASSFRSSTGMVEETQYF	TGTGCCAGCAGCTTTAGATCTTCTACAGGGATGGTCGAAGAGACCCAGTACTTC
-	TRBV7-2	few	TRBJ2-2	CASSTTGELGGELFF	TGTGCCAGCAGCACCACCGGGGAGTTGGGCGGGGAGCTGTTTTTT
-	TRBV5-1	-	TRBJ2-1	CASSPGLHNEQFF	TGCGCCAGCAGCCCGGGACTCCACAATGAGCAGTTCTTC
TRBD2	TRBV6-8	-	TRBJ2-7	CASSYESVRALAASYEQYF	TGTGCCAGCAGTTACGAGTCTGTTCGGGCACTAGCGGCATCCTACGAGCAGTACTTC
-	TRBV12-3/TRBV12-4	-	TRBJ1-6	CASSSTFSPLHF	TGTGCCAGCAGTTCCACATTCTCACCCCTCCACTTT
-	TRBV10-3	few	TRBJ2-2	CAISDPVSRELFF	TGTGCCATCAGTGACCCGGTTTCGAGAGAGCTGTTTTTT
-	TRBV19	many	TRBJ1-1	CASSWGVGTEAFF	TGTGCCAGTAGTTGGGGAGTCGGCACTGAAGCTTTCTTT
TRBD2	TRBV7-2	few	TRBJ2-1	CASSSSSGGNEQFF	TGTGCCAGCAGCTCCTCTAGCGGGGGGAATGAGCAGTTCTTC
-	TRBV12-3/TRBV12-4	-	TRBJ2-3	CASAPLVDTQYF	TGTGCCAGCGCCCCTTTGGTCGATACGCAGTATTTT
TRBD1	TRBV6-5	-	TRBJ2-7	CASSRRVGDRGYEQYF	TGTGCCAGCAGTCGACGGGTTGGGGACAGGGGCTACGAGCAGTACTTC
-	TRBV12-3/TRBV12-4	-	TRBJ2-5	CASSLVPPGGETQYF	TGTGCCAGCAGTTTAGTCCCCCCAGGCGGGGAGACCCAGTACTTC
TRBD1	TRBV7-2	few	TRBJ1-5	CASSLAKAGGYQPQHF	TGTGCCAGCAGCTTAGCGAAGGCAGGGGGGTATCAGCCCCAGCATTTT
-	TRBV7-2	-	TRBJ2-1	CASSFGVQNEQFF	TGTGCCAGCAGCTTTGGGGTTCAGAATGAGCAGTTCTTC
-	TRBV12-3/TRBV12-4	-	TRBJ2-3	CASSLWGVTDTQYF	TGTGCCAGCAGTTTGTGGGGGGTCACAGATACGCAGTATTTT
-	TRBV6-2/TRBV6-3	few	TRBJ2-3	CASSKPRQEVADTQYF	TGTGCCAGCTCGAAACCGCGACAGGAGGTAGCGGATACGCAGTATTTT
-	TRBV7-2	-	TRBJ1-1	CASSFTSGDTEAFF	TGTGCCAGCAGCTTTACCTCCGGGGACACTGAAGCTTTCTTT
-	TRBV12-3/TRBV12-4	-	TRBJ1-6	CASSPGKASPLHF	TGTGCCAGCAGTCCCGGGAAGGCGTCACCCCTCCACTTT
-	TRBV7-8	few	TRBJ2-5	CASSLSGGLQETQYF	TGTGCCAGCAGTTTGAGCGGAGGGCTACAAGAGACCCAGTACTTC
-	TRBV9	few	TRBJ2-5	CASSVGWGARETQYF	TGTGCCAGCAGCGTAGGTTGGGGGGCGAGAGAGACCCAGTACTTC
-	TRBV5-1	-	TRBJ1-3	CASSPRDTLGFSGNTIYF	TGCGCCAGCAGCCCCAGGGACACTCTAGGATTCTCTGGAAACACCATATATTTT
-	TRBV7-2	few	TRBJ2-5	CASSRGTYPWTQYF	TGTGCCAGCAGCAGGGGAACCTACCCATGGACCCAGTACTTC
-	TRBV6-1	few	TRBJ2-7	CASSELVSQSEQYF	TGTGCCAGCAGTGAACTTGTATCCCAAAGCGAGCAGTACTTC
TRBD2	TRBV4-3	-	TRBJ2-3	CASSQEKTSGRGSLLETQYF	TGCGCCAGCAGCCAAGAGAAAACTAGCGGGAGGGGATCCTTACTAGAGACGCAGTATTTT
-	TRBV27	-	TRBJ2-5	CASSSLLGKETQYF	TGTGCCAGCAGTTCTTTGCTTGGGAAAGAGACCCAGTACTTC
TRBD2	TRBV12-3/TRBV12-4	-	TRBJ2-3	CASSYERGHGRTDTQYF	TGTGCCAGCAGTTATGAGCGGGGGCACGGGCGCACAGATACGCAGTATTTT
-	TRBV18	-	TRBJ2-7	CASSPPSSSYEQYF	TGTGCCAGCTCACCCCCAAGTAGCTCCTACGAGCAGTACTTC
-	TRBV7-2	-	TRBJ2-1	CASSLDSLSYNEQFF	TGTGCCAGCAGCTTAGACTCACTCTCCTACAATGAGCAGTTCTTC
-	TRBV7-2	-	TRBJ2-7	CASSLVPGAFSYEQYF	TGTGCCAGCAGCTTAGTGCCGGGGGCGTTCTCCTACGAGCAGTACTTC
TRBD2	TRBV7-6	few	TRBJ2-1	CASSPVASGRAGEQFF	TGTGCCAGCAGCCCTGTCGCAAGCGGGAGGGCCGGTGAGCAGTTCTTC
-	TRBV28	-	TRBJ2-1	CASTLNPSYNEQFF	TGTGCCAGCACCTTAAACCCCTCCTACAATGAGCAGTTCTTC
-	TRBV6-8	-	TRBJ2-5	CASSGAFQETQYF	TGTGCCAGCAGTGGGGCCTTCCAAGAGACCCAGTACTTC
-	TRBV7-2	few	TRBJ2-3	CASSPRGGARDTQYF	TGTGCCAGCAGCCCTAGGGGGGGGGCCCGGGATACGCAGTATTTT
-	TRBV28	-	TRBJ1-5	CASSRPTGRSNQPQHF	TGTGCCAGCAGCCGACCGACAGGTCGGAGCAATCAGCCCCAGCATTTT
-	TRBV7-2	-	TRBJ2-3	CASSFQPGTDTQYF	TGTGCCAGCAGCTTCCAACCAGGGACAGATACGCAGTATTTT
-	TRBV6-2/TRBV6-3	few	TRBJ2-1	CATNGRGSEQFF	TGTGCCACTAATGGACGGGGGAGTGAGCAGTTCTTC
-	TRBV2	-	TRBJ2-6	CASTETAGAPSGANVLTF	TGTGCCAGCACCGAGACGGCGGGGGCCCCCTCTGGGGCCAACGTCCTGACTTTC
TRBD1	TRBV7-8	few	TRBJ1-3	CASSLGTGLFSGNTIYF	TGTGCCAGCAGCTTAGGGACAGGCCTGTTCTCTGGAAACACCATATATTTT
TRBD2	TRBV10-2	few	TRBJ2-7	CASTVAGGAYEQYF	TGCGCCAGCACCGTAGCGGGAGGTGCCTACGAGCAGTACTTC
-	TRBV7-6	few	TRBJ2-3	CASSRLGGEDTQYF	TGTGCCAGCAGCAGACTAGGCGGCGAAGATACGCAGTATTTT
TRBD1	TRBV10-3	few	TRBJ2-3	CATTGGAGHRDTQYF	TGTGCCACGACAGGGGGCGCCGGTCACAGAGATACGCAGTATTTT
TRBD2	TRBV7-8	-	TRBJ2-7	CASSLTTSGGYEQYF	TGTGCCAGCAGCTTAACGACTAGCGGGGGGTACGAGCAGTACTTC
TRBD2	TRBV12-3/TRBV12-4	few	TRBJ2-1	CASSSTSGRINEQFF	TGTGCCAGCAGTTCCACTAGCGGGAGGATAAATGAGCAGTTCTTC